Listed below are T cell receptor beta chains from one sample, sequenced in a study of T cell repertoires in cytomegalovirus infection. TCRdb fed the reads into MiXCR, producing one record per CDR3 protein. The repertoire has fewer than 200,000 distinct CDR3 sequences, about an eighth of them found once; the top ten carry roughly 30%. What was sequenced was PBMCs. The receptor set was obtained from a human donor in good health (CMV status not recorded). Some clones in this sample may be carry-over from other donors' samples. The CDR3 runs from the conserved cysteine through the conserved F or W. Fields, in order: V gene, D gene, J gene, clone size, CDR3 protein, CDR3 DNA. D genes are given only for firm matches. Clone sizes are given selectively: once, few, many, or a class where the clone is expanded.

>TRBV5-8|TRBD1|TRBJ1-5|-
CASSWTGGFQPQHF
TGTGCCAGCAGCTGGACAGGGGGCTTTCAGCCCCAGCATTTT
>TRBV4-1|TRBD1|TRBJ1-5|many
CASSLEGQDSNQPQHF
TGCGCCAGCAGCCTAGAGGGACAGGATAGCAATCAGCCCCAGCATTTT
>TRBV29-1|-|TRBJ1-3|few
CSVGPRSGNTIYF
TGCAGCGTTGGTCCCAGGTCCGGAAACACCATATATTTT
>TRBV12-3/TRBV12-4|TRBD1|TRBJ2-3|-
CASSLSRGSGTDTQYF
TGTGCCAGCAGTCTATCCAGGGGGAGCGGCACAGATACGCAGTATTTT
>TRBV28|-|TRBJ2-2|-
CASTTIRIDTGELFF
TGTGCCAGCACTACAATACGGATAGACACCGGGGAGCTGTTTTTT
>TRBV29-1|-|TRBJ2-7|-
CSGTGLIYEQYF
TGCAGCGGAACGGGACTCATCTACGAGCAGTACTTC
>TRBV29-1|TRBD1|TRBJ2-7|-
CSVELGTDSYEQYF
TGCAGCGTTGAACTTGGGACAGATTCCTACGAGCAGTACTTC
>TRBV4-1|TRBD2|TRBJ2-4|few
CASSPAGLARGAKNIQYF
TGCGCCAGCAGCCCCGCCGGACTAGCGAGGGGGGCCAAAAACATTCAGTACTTC
>TRBV28|TRBD1|TRBJ2-5|-
CASNTWTGIQETQYF
TGTGCCAGCAACACATGGACAGGGATACAAGAGACCCAGTACTTC
>TRBV10-3|TRBD1|TRBJ1-2|many
CAISETGGSNYGYTF
TGTGCCATCAGTGAGACAGGGGGGTCTAACTATGGCTACACCTTC